These T cell receptor beta chains were read from a single sample in a study of T-cell reconstitution after alpha-beta-depleted transplantation in children. MiXCR, run by TCRdb on the PCR reads, gives a single entry per CDR3 protein. Of roughly 610,000 distinct CDR3 sequences listed, roughly a tenth are singletons. Material: PBMCs from the stem cell graft donor, obtained from the stem cell graft. These receptors came from a human donor who donated a stem cell graft to a child with acute myeloid leukemia. Both conserved end residues are trimmed from each CDR3.

ASSETGGGEAF	TRBV2	TRBJ1-1	11
ATSTETSYEQY	TRBV15	TRBJ2-7	11
RCRTYLMNEQF	TRBV20-1	TRBJ2-1	11
ASSAEKRNTEAF	TRBV18	TRBJ1-1	12
SASQLNEQF	TRBV20-1	TRBJ2-1	9
ASNSNRGEF	TRBV12-3/TRBV12-4	TRBJ2-1	9
ASSPRDGGEKLF	TRBV18	TRBJ1-4	12
ASSSLIKTYEQY	TRBV7-9	TRBJ2-7	12
AASDARPEDNEQF	TRBV24-1	TRBJ2-1	13
ASSLQGYSYEQY	TRBV12-3/TRBV12-4	TRBJ2-7	12
ASSVDLQKPLNYGYT	TRBV9	TRBJ1-2	15
SVEGFSEQF	TRBV29-1	TRBJ2-1	9
ASSQDRSGPIPGYEQY	TRBV4-3	TRBJ2-7	16
SASALTPHAVNEQF	TRBV20-1	TRBJ2-1	14
SATGTTDYNEQF	TRBV20-1	TRBJ2-1	12
ASSPYSGSTYEQY	TRBV7-2	TRBJ2-7	13
ASSLSMGVTDTQY	TRBV27	TRBJ2-3	13
ASRNQGPNEKLF	TRBV6-1	TRBJ1-4	12
SARGDRNNSPLH	TRBV20-1	TRBJ1-6	12
ASSDPPTVKQY	TRBV7-6	TRBJ2-7	11
ASSLVSSGRQETQY	TRBV7-2	TRBJ2-5	14
ASSVLAGSRETQY	TRBV2	TRBJ2-5	13
ATRLSGLTYEQY	TRBV15	TRBJ2-7	12
ASSYTAGGYT	TRBV6-2/TRBV6-3	TRBJ1-2	10
SVDLGVGQPQH	TRBV29-1	TRBJ1-5	11
ASRGTTGGTGELF	TRBV5-1	TRBJ2-2	13
ATSDWRGYNYGYT	TRBV24-1	TRBJ1-2	13
ASSPPSRRSEQF	TRBV11-2	TRBJ2-1	12
ASSPVGGAYEQY	TRBV5-1	TRBJ2-7	12
ASSAEGQQGRLAKNIQY	TRBV11-2	TRBJ2-4	17
SAREVVGPEQY	TRBV20-1	TRBJ2-7	11
ASSLGLPTYEQY	TRBV27	TRBJ2-7	12
ASSQVLTEETQY	TRBV3-1	TRBJ2-5	12
SAPRGQNNQPQH	TRBV20-1	TRBJ1-5	12
ASSFGLAGAYEQY	TRBV5-1	TRBJ2-7	13
ATSDPTGELF	TRBV24-1	TRBJ2-2	10
ASSAGVGNQPQH	TRBV6-1	TRBJ1-5	12
ASSQMGPGSGANVLT	TRBV4-3	TRBJ2-6	15
ASSLDGTLDEQF	TRBV7-7	TRBJ2-1	12
ASSLVPEGQPQH	TRBV7-2	TRBJ1-5	12
SVVEGLAVRNEQF	TRBV29-1	TRBJ2-1	13
ASSVSGSNNEQF	TRBV9	TRBJ2-1	12
ASTPGMNEQF	TRBV12-3/TRBV12-4	TRBJ2-1	10
ASSLRGKSGRAF	TRBV7-6	TRBJ1-1	12